The clone carrying this TCR beta chain came up a few times. Among the patients, none had received any treatment before thyroid surgery. The V gene's germline CDR1 is LNHDA and CDR2 SQIVND (reference sequence). This CDR3 is 13 amino acids long. V was shortened by 6 bases and J by 5 bases, with 11 bases between the two germline ends. TCRdb reprocessed the PCR reads using MiXCR. Among 34,000 or so clones listed, 35% were seen once. The data are from a study of metastatic and nonmetastatic thyroid tumors. The sequenced sample was tumor tissue. The chain couples TRBV19 to TRBJ1-3; no reliable D call. This TCR derives from a female donor with papillary thyroid cancer or a benign thyroid nodule (not recorded which). Some clones in this sample may be carry-over from other donors' samples. The CDR3 protein is CASRNSSRNTIYF. The CDR3 DNA follows: TGTGCCAGTAGAAACAGTAGTAGAAACACCATATATTTT.